Shown below are 21 T cell receptor beta chains from a single sample sequenced in a study of T cells in Graves' hyperthyroidism and ophthalmopathy. Amplification of TCR beta CDR3 regions was performed using RNA transcripts as template. The HTBI primer set drove a first-round RT-PCR of the TCR CDR3. TCRdb used MiXCR to reprocess the multiplex PCR reads, holding one entry per CDR3 protein. The profile covers about 350,000 distinct CDR3 sequences, with around 18% appearing a single time and around 16% taken by the ten largest. Sequencing was carried out using blood. Source of these receptors: a middle-aged woman with Graves' ophthalmopathy.

This clonotype was counted many times. The J gene is TRBJ1-2, the V gene TRBV6-1; unclear D gene. The CDR3 is made up of 13 amino acids. Trimming shortened V by 3 bases and J by 6 bases, and 11 bases separated the two germline ends. Germline loops: CDR1 MNHNS, CDR2 SASEGT. CDR3 sequence (DNA): TGTGCCAGCAGTGAGTCTGGGGTCGATGGCTACACCTTC. Amino acids: CASSESGVDGYTF.

This clonotype is a singleton in its sample. The chain couples TRBV7-8 to TRBJ2-7; D remains unclear. From germline, CDR1 is SGHVS and CDR2 FQNEAQ. Trimming cost V 3 bases and J 6 bases, with 15 bases left between them. CDR3 size: 14 residues. Here the CDR3 reads CASSFKQLSSEQYF. CDR3 coding DNA: TGTGCCAGCAGCTTTAAACAACTTAGCTCCGAGCAGTACTTC.

The table lists this clonotype with many counts. This CDR3 reads CAGKGSCAYEQYF. The CDR3 DNA reads as TGTGCCGGGAAGGGGAGTTGCGCCTACGAGCAGTACTTC. The rearrangement joins TRBV27 to TRBJ2-7; D may match TRBD1 or TRBD2 (5 bases each). CDR1 is MNHEY, CDR2 SMNVEV, per germline (reference sequence). V was pared by 11 bases and J by 2 bases, with 16 bases between. The CDR3 is 13 amino acids.

Ten or more counts support this clonotype. The chain has TRBV12-3 or TRBV12-4 and TRBJ1-1, with a possible D match to TRBD1 (6 bases). This CDR3 comprises 15 residues. Trimming left V 5 bases short and J 0 bases short, with 13 bases between. The CDR3 protein is CASSPTGPMNTEAFF. DNA for the CDR3: TGTGCCAGCAGTCCGACAGGACCGATGAACACTGAAGCTTTCTTT.

This clonotype was detected ten times or more. The CDR3 is CASSLLGQGNQPQHF. The CDR3, as DNA: TGTGCCAGCAGTTTATTAGGGCAGGGGAATCAGCCCCAGCATTTT. The chain couples TRBV28 to TRBJ1-5; D possibly corresponds to TRBD1 (6 bases). The CDR3 is 15 amino acids. Deletions cut 1 base from V and 4 bases from J, with 11 bases between. Germline V lookup: CDR1 MDHEN, CDR2 SYDVKM. Together with reference TRBV28 and TRBJ1-5, the CDR3 gives the full variable domain: DVKVTQSSRYLVKRTGEKVFLECVQDMDHENMFWYRQDPGLGLRLIYFSYDVKMKEKGDIPEGYSVSREKKERFSLILESASTNQTSMYLCASSLLGQGNQPQHFGDGTRLSIL.

In this sample, this clonotype turned up many times. The rearrangement joins TRBV27 to TRBJ1-6; 10 nucleotides line up with TRBD1. This CDR3 comprises 14 residues. Trimming took 5 bases from V and 7 from J; bases not matched to a gene: 2. Germline loops: CDR1 MNHEY, CDR2 SMNVEV (reference sequence). In DNA, the CDR3 is TGTGCCAGCAGTGTGGGACAGGGGAATTCACCCCTCCACTTT. Translation gives CASSVGQGNSPLHF.

The sample holds many counts of this clonotype. J is TRBJ2-5 and V is TRBV28; 12 bases are shared with TRBD2. The CDR3 has 16 amino acids. Germline V gene data show CDR1 as MDHEN and CDR2 as SYDVKM. V was pared by 6 bases and J by 0 bases, with 5 bases of the junction left unmatched. The CDR3 sequence: CASSSTSGRHQETQYF. The CDR3 DNA reads as TGTGCCAGCAGCTCGACTAGCGGGAGACACCAAGAGACCCAGTACTTC.

The chain uses TRBV7-8 and TRBJ1-1; D is uncertain. Germline assignment: CDR1 SGHVS and CDR2 FQNEAQ. The CDR3 has 14 residues. V shed 5 bases and J shed 7 bases, with 17 bases lying between them. The CDR3 region has the DNA TGTGCCAGCAGCGCCATATGGGGTAAGATTGAAGCTTTCTTT. Amino acids: CASSAIWGKIEAFF.

This clonotype was counted ten times or more. This may be a read error, as it is one base from a much larger clone. V is TRBV12-3 or TRBV12-4 and J is TRBJ1-2; no firm D call. Trimming stripped 2 bases from V and 4 bases from J, with 11 bases between. The CDR3 runs to 14 residues. Written as DNA, the CDR3 is TGTGCCAGCAGTTTAACAACGGCTACCTATGGCTACACCTTC. It translates to CASSLTTATYGYTF.

Many counts were recorded for this clonotype. The chain links TRBV11-2 to TRBJ2-7, with D hard to call. Trimming left V 5 bases short and J 7 bases short, with 15 bases between. Germline CDR1 and CDR2: SGHAT and FQNNGV. The CDR3 spans 13 residues. The CDR3 DNA is TGTGCCAGCAGCCCCATTGTTGTAGGTGAGCAGTACTTC. Translation gives CASSPIVVGEQYF.

This clonotype appeared many times. V is TRBV12-3 or TRBV12-4 and J is TRBJ1-1; maybe TRBD1 (5 bases). With 2 bases removed from V and 5 bases from J, the gap between germline ends came to 12 bases. The CDR3 is made up of 14 amino acids. CDR3 nucleotides: TGTGCCAGCAGTTTAAGGGGCTGGGGGACTGAAGCTTTCTTT. This gives the protein CASSLRGWGTEAFF.

The rearrangement joins TRBV18 to TRBJ1-2; D not resolved. Germline-derived CDR1 and CDR2 are KGHSH and LQKENI. This CDR3 contains 13 residues. V dropped 8 bases and J dropped 7 bases, with 17 bases sitting between them. CDR3 bases: TGTGCCAGCACCGCCGATTCCCGGAGTGGCTACACCTTC. The encoded protein is CASTADSRSGYTF.

The table lists this clonotype with a few counts. The chain recombines TRBV15 with TRBJ1-2; 7 positions agree with TRBD1. Germline V gene sequence: CDR1 LNHNV, CDR2 YYDKDF (reference sequence). Trimming took 0 bases from V and 8 from J; bases not matched to a gene: 12. The CDR3 runs to 16 residues. The CDR3 region is CATSRDMGGQEGGYTF. As DNA, the CDR3 is TGTGCCACCAGCAGAGACATGGGAGGACAGGAGGGAGGCTACACCTTC.

V usage is TRBV6-1 and J usage is TRBJ2-2; maybe TRBD1 (5 bases). Deletions cut 0 bases from V and 0 bases from J, with 8 bases between. This CDR3 contains 16 residues. Germline CDR1 reads MNHNS; CDR2 reads SASEGT. CDR3 bases: TGTGCCAGCAGTGAAGCAGCAGGGACGAACACCGGGGAGCTGTTTTTT. Amino acids: CASSEAAGTNTGELFF.

This clonotype was observed a few times. The chain couples TRBV11-2 to TRBJ2-7; 9 positions match TRBD1. V lost 5 bases, J lost 6 bases, and 11 bases stayed unmatched. The CDR3 contains 15 residues. Germline V lookup: CDR1 SGHAT, CDR2 FQNNGV. The CDR3 DNA sequence: TGTGCCAGCAGCCACGGGACAGGGTTACTTCGCGAGCAGTACTTC. As protein: CASSHGTGLLREQYF.

This clonotype came up many times. The chain links TRBV28 to TRBJ2-2; maybe TRBD2 (5 bases). This CDR3 has 16 residues. Germline-derived CDR1 and CDR2 are MDHEN and SYDVKM. V was clipped by 6 bases and J by 4 bases, with 18 bases between them. CDR3 in amino acids: CASSRITGNTTGELFF. CDR3 in DNA: TGTGCCAGCAGCCGCATAACCGGGAATACCACCGGGGAGCTGTTTTTT.

This clonotype was observed a few times. This chain joins TRBV3-1 and TRBJ2-4; D unclear. Per the germline V gene, CDR1 is LGHDT and CDR2 is YNNKEL (reference sequence). This CDR3 has 15 residues. Trimming took off 1 base at V and 5 bases at J, with 12 bases between the two ends. CDR3 sequence reads: CASSQVIETQNIQYF. CDR3 DNA: TGTGCCAGCAGCCAAGTAATTGAGACACAAAACATTCAGTACTTC.

This clonotype was seen many times. The chain uses TRBV6-2 or TRBV6-3 and TRBJ1-1; the D gene is possibly TRBD1 (5 bases). Germline V gene sequence: CDR1 MNHEY, CDR2 SVGEGT. Between the trimmed V and J ends, which lost 6 bases and 1 base, there was a span of 9 bases. The CDR3 is 13 amino acids. CDR3 residues: CASRGRENTEAFF. The CDR3 region has the DNA TGTGCCAGCAGGGGACGAGAGAACACTGAAGCTTTCTTT.

The table lists this clonotype with many counts. The chain uses TRBV4-1 and TRBJ2-5; 7 bases map to TRBD1. Germline lookup yields CDR1 MGHRA and CDR2 YSYEKL. The CDR3 covers 15 residues. V lost 2 bases, J lost 0 bases, and 3 bases stayed unmatched. This chain's CDR3 is CASSQPDRDQETQYF. The DNA for the CDR3 is TGCGCCAGCAGCCAACCCGACAGGGACCAAGAGACCCAGTACTTC.

Turning to this clonotype: A clone one base away is much larger, so this may be a read error. The chain has TRBV7-8 and TRBJ2-1; TRBD2 is a possible D gene (5 bases). The CDR3 is made up of 15 amino acids. Per germline, CDR1 SGHVS and CDR2 FQNEAQ. V dropped 4 bases and J dropped 4 bases, with 14 bases sitting between them. DNA for the CDR3: TGTGCCAGCAGCTCGACTAACCCTATTTACAATGAGCAGTTCTTC. Protein sequence: CASSSTNPIYNEQFF.

This clonotype was seen repeatedly, ten times or more. The chain is built from TRBV20-1 and TRBJ2-7; D remains ambiguous. CDR3 length: 14 amino acids. Germline CDR1 reads DFQATT; CDR2 reads SNEGSKA (reference sequence). V lost 6 bases and J lost 5, with 20 bases in between. CDR3 sequence: CSAISPGSFNEQYF. CDR3 coding DNA: TGCAGTGCCATTTCCCCTGGTAGCTTCAACGAGCAGTACTTC.